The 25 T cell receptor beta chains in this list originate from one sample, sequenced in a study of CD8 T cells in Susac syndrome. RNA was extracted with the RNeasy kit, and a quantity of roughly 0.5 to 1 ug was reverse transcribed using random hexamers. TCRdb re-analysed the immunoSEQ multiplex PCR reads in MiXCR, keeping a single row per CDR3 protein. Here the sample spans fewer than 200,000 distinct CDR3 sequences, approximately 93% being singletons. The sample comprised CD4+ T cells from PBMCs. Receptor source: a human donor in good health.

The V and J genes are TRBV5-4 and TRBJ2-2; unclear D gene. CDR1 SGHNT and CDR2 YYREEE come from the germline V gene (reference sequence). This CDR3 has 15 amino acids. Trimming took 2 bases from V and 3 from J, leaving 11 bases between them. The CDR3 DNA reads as TGTGCCAGCAGCTTAGGTGGGGTCCACACCGGGGAGCTGTTTTTT. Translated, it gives CASSLGGVHTGELFF. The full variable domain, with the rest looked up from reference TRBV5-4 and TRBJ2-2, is ETGVTQSPTHLIKTRGQQVTLRCSSQSGHNTVSWYQQALGQGPQFIFQYYREEENGRGNFPPRFSGLQFPNYSSELNVNALELDDSALYLCASSLGGVHTGELFFGEGSRLTVL.

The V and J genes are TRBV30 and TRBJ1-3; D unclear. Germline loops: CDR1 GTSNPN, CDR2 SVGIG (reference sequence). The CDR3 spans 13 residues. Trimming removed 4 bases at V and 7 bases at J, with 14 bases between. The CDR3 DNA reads TGTGCCTGGATTGTCGATATGCGGAACACCATATATTTT. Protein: CAWIVDMRNTIYF.

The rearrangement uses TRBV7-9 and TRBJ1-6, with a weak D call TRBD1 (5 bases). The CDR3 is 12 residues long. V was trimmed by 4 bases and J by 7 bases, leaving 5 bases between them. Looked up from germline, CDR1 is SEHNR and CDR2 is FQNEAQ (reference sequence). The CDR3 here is CASSYRNSPLHF. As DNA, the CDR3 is TGTGCCAGCAGCTACAGGAATTCACCCCTCCACTTT.

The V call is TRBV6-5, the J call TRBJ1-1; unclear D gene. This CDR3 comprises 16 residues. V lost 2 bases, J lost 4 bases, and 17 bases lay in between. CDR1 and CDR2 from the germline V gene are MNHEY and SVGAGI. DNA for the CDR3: TGTGCCAGCAGTTACGCCACGGGTCGGTTGGGCACTGAAGCTTTCTTT. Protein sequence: CASSYATGRLGTEAFF.

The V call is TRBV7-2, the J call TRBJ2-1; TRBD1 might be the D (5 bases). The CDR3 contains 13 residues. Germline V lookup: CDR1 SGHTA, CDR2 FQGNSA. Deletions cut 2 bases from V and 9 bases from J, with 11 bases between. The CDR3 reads CASSLIQGGEQFF. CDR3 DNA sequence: TGTGCCAGCAGCTTAATTCAGGGTGGTGAGCAGTTCTTC.

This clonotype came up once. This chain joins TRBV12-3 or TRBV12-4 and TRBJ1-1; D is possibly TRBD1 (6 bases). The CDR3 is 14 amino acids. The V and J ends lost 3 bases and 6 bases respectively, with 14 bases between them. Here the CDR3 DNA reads TGTGCCAGCAGTTTGGGGGGGCGGAAGGCTGAAGCTTTCTTT. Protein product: CASSLGGRKAEAFF.

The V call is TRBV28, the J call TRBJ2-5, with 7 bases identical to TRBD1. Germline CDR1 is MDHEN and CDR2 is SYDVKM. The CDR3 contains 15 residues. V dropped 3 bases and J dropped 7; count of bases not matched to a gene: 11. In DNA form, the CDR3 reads TGTGCCAGCAGTTTGTCCCACAGGGGTAGGGGGACCCAGTACTTC. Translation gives CASSLSHRGRGTQYF.

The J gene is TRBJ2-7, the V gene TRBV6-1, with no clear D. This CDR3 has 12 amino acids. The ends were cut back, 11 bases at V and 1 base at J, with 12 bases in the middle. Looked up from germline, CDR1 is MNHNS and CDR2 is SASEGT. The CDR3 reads CAYPSRSYEQYF. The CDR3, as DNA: TGTGCCTATCCCAGTCGATCCTACGAGCAGTACTTC.

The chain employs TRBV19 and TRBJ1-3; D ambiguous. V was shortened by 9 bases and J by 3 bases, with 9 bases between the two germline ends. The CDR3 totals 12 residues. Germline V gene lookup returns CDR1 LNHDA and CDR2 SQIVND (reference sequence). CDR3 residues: CASGIFGNTIYF. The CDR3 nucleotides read TGTGCCAGCGGGATCTTTGGAAACACCATATATTTT. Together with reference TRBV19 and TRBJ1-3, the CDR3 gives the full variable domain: DGGITQSPKYLFRKEGQNVTLSCEQNLNHDAMYWYRQDPGQGLRLIYYSQIVNDFQKGDIAEGYSVSREKKESFPLTVTSAQKNPTAFYLCASGIFGNTIYFGEGSWLTVV.

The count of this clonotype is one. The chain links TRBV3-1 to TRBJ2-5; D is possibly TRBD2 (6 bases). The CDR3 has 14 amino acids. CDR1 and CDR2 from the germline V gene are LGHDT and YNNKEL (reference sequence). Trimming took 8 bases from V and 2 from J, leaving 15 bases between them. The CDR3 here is CASSLQSGQETQYF. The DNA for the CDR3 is TGTGCCAGCTCCCTCCAGAGCGGGCAAGAGACCCAGTACTTC.

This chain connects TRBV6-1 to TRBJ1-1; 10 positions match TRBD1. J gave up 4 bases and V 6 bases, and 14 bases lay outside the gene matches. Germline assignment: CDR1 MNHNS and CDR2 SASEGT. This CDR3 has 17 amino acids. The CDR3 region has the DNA TGTGCCAGCAGCCAAAGGGGGACAGGGGTAGGTGGCACTGAAGCTTTCTTT. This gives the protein CASSQRGTGVGGTEAFF.

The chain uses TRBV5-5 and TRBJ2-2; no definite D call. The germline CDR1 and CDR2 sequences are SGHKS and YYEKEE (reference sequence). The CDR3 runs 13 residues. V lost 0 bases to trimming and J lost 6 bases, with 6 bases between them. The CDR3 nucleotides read TGTGCCAGCAGCTTGGAAAGTCCCGGGGAGCTGTTTTTT. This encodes CASSLESPGELFF.

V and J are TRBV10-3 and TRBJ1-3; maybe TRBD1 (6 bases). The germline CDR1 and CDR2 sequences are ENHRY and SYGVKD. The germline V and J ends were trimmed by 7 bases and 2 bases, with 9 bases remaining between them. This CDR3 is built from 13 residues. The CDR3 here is CAITPGAGNTIYF. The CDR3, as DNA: TGTGCCATCACCCCAGGGGCTGGAAACACCATATATTTT.

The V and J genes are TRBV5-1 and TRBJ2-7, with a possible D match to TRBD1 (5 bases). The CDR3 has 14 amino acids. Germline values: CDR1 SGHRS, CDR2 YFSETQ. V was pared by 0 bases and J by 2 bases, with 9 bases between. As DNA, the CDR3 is TGCGCCAGCAGCTTGGTTGGCAGGGCCTACGAGCAGTACTTC. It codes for CASSLVGRAYEQYF. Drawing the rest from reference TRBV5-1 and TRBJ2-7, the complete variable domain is KAGVTQTPRYLIKTRGQQVTLSCSPISGHRSVSWYQQTPGQGLQFLFEYFSETQRNKGNFPGRFSGRQFSNSRSEMNVSTLELGDSALYLCASSLVGRAYEQYFGPGTRLTVT.

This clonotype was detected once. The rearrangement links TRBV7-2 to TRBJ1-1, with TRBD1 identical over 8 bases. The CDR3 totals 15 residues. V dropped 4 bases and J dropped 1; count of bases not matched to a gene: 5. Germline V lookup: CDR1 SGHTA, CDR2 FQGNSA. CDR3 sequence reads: CASSSTGTGNTEAFF. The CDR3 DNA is TGTGCCAGCAGCTCTACCGGGACAGGGAACACTGAAGCTTTCTTT. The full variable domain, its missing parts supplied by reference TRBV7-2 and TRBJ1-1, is GAGVSQSPSNKVTEKGKDVELRCDPISGHTALYWYRQSLGQGLEFLIYFQGNSAPDKSGLPSDRFSAERTGGSVSTLTIQRTQQEDSAVYLCASSSTGTGNTEAFFGQGTRLTVV.

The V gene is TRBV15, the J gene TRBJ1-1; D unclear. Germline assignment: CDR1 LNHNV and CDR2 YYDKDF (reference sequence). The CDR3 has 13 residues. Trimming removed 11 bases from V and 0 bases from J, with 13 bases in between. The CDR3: CAVTQGLNTEAFF. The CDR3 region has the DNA TGTGCCGTCACACAAGGGCTGAACACTGAAGCTTTCTTT.

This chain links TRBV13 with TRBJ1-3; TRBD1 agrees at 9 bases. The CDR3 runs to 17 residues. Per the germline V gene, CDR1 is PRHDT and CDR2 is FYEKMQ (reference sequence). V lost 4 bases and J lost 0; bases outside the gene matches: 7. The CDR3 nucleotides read TGTGCCAGCAGCTATCGGACAGGGGCCATCTCTGGAAACACCATATATTTT. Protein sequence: CASSYRTGAISGNTIYF.

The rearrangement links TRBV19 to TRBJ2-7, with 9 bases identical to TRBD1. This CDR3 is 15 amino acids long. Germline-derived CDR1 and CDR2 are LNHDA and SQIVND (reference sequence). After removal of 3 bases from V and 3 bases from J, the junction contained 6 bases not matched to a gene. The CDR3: CASSMGQGPIYEQYF. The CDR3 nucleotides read TGTGCCAGTAGTATGGGACAGGGTCCCATCTACGAGCAGTACTTC.

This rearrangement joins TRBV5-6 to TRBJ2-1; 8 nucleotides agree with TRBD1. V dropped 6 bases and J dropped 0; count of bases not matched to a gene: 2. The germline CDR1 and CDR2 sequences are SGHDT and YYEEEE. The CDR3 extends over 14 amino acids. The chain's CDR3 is CASKGQVSYNEQFF. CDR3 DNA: TGTGCCAGCAAGGGACAGGTCTCCTACAATGAGCAGTTCTTC. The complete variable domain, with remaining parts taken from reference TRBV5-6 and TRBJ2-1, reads DAGVTQSPTHLIKTRGQQVTLRCSPKSGHDTVSWYQQALGQGPQFIFQYYEEEERQRGNFPDRFSGHQFPNYSSELNVNALLLGDSALYLCASKGQVSYNEQFFGPGTRLTVL.

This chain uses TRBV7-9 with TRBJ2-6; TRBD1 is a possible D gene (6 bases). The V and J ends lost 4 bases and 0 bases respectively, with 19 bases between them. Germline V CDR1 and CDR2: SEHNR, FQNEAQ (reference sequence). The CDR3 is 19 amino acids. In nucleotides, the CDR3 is TGTGCCAGCAGCTCCTCCCTCAGGGGCTGGAGCTCTGGGGCCAACGTCCTGACTTTC. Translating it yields CASSSSLRGWSSGANVLTF.

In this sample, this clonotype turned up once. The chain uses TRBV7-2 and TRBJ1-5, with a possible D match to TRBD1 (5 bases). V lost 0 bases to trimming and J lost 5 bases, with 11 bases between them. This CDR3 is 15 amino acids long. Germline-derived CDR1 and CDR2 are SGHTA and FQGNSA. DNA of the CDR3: TGTGCCAGCAGCTTAGCGACCAGGGAGCATCAGCCCCAGCATTTT. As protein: CASSLATREHQPQHF.

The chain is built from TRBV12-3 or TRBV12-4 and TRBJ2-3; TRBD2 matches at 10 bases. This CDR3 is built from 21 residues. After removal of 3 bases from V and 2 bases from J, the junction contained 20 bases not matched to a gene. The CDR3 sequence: CASSFDGNSFLAGGITDTQYF. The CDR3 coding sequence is TGTGCCAGCAGTTTCGATGGCAATTCCTTCTTAGCGGGGGGAATCACAGATACGCAGTATTTT.

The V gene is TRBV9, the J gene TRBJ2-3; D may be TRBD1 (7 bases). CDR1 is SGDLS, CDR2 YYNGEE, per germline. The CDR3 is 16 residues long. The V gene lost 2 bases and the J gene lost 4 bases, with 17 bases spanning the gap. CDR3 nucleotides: TGTGCCAGCAGCGTCACCCTGGGCAGGGGGGCAGATACGCAGTATTTT. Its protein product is CASSVTLGRGADTQYF. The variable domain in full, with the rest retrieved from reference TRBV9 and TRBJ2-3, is DSGVTQTPKHLITATGQRVTLRCSPRSGDLSVYWYQQSLDQGLQFLIQYYNGEERAKGNILERFSAQQFPDLHSELNLSSLELGDSALYFCASSVTLGRGADTQYFGPGTRLTVL.

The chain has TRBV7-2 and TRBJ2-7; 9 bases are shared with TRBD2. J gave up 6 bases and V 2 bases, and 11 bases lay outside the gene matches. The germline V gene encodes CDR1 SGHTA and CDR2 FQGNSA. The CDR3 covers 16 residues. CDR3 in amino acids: CASSLFAGGINSEQYF. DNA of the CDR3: TGTGCCAGCAGCTTATTCGCGGGGGGGATAAACAGCGAGCAGTACTTC. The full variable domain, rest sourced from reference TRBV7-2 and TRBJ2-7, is GAGVSQSPSNKVTEKGKDVELRCDPISGHTALYWYRQSLGQGLEFLIYFQGNSAPDKSGLPSDRFSAERTGGSVSTLTIQRTQQEDSAVYLCASSLFAGGINSEQYFGPGTRLTVT.

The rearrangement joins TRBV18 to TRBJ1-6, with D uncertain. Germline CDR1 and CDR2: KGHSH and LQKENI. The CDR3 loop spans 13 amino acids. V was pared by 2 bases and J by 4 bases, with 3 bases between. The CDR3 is CASSPGYNSPLHF. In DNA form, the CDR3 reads TGTGCCAGCTCACCAGGGTATAATTCACCCCTCCACTTT.